This T cell receptor beta chain came from a study of blood T cell repertoires in COVID-19. In germline, CDR1 is SEHNR, CDR2 FQNEAQ (reference sequence). The CDR3 sequence is 13 residues long. V was trimmed by 1 base and J by 8 bases, leaving 11 bases between them. TCRdb's table, derived via immunoSEQ multiplex PCR, lists solely in-frame clones and lacks some. Of hundreds of thousands of clones in the sample, approximately 85% are singletons; the top ten hold about 7%. The origin of this receptor is a human donor in a cohort sampled during active COVID-19. The rearrangement links TRBV7-9 to TRBJ1-2; perhaps TRBD1 as D (5 bases). Sample: peripheral blood. The CDR3 sequence: CASSLEGFQGYTF. The CDR3 nucleotides read TGTGCCAGCAGCTTAGAGGGGTTTCAGGGCTACACCTTC.